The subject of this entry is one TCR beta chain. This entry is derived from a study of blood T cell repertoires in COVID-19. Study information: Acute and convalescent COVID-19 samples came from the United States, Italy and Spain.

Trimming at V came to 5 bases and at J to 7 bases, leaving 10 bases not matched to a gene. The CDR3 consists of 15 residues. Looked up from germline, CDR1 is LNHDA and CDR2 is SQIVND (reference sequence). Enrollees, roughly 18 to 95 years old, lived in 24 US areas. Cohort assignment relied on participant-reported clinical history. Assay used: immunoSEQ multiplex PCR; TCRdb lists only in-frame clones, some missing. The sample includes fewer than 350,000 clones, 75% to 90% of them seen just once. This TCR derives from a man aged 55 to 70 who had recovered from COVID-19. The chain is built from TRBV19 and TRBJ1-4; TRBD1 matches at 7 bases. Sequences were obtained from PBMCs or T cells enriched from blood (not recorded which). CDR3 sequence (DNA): TGTGCCAGTAGTTCCCAGACAGGGTTGAGTGAAAAACTGTTTTTT. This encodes CASSSQTGLSEKLFF.